The present TCR beta chain was sequenced within a study of cytomegalovirus exposure and HLA in healthy donors. Study-wide results and caveats: Reportedly, diagnosis of cytomegalovirus status by the classifier showed high specificity and sensitivity. Later genetic work tied a missense DCLRE1C variant to beta-chain V and J trimming.

The primer mix had 60 Vbeta and 13 Jbeta primers. Assay: immunoSEQ multiplex PCR; the TCRdb copy retains only in-frame clones and omits some. The profile covers about 100,000 clones, with roughly three quarters appearing a single time and 4.1% taken by the ten largest. This clone was seen just once. Its antigen is unidentified. The TCR comes from a female donor in good health and CMV-seropositive. The sample comprised PBMCs.

The CDR3 loop is CASFPQQGTYNEQFF. Written as DNA, the CDR3 is TGTGCCAGCTTCCCTCAACAGGGAACCTACAATGAGCAGTTCTTC. This chain joins TRBV7-9 and TRBJ2-1, with D perhaps TRBD1 (6 bases). Between the trimmed V and J ends, which lost 8 bases and 2 bases, there was a span of 16 bases. The CDR3 has 15 residues. The germline V gene encodes CDR1 SEHNR and CDR2 FQNEAQ (reference sequence).